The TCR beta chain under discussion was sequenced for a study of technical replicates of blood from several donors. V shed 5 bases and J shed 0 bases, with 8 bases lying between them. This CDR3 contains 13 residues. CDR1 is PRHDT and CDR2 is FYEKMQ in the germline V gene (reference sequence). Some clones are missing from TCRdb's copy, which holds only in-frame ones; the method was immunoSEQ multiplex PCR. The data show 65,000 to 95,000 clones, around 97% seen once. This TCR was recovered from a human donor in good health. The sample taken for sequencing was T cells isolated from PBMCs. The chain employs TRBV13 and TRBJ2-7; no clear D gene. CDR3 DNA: TGTGCCAGCAGCCACGAAGCCTCCTACGAGCAGTACTTC. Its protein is CASSHEASYEQYF.